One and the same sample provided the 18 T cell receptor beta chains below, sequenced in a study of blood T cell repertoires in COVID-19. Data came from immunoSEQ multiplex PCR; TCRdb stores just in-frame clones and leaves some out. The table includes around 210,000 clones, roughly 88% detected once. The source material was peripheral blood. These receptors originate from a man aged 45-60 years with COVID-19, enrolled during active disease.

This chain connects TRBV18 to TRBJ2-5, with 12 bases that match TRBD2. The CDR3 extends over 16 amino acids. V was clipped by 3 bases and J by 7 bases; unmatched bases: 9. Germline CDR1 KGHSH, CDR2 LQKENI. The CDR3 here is CASSPPGLAGPGTQYF. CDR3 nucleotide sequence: TGTGCCAGCTCACCCCCGGGACTAGCGGGTCCCGGGACCCAGTACTTC.

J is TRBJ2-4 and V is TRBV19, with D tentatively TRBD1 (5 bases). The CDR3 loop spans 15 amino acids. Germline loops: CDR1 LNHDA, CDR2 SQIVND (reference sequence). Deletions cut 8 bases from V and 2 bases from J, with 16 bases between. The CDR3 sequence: CASGASGGPKNIQYF. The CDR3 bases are TGTGCCAGTGGGGCATCAGGCGGACCCAAAAACATTCAGTACTTC.

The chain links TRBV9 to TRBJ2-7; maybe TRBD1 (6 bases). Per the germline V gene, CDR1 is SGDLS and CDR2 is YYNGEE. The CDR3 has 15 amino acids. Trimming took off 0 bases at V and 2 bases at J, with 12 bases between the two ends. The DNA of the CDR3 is TGTGCCAGCAGCGTAGCCGGAAAGGGGGCCTACGAGCAGTACTTC. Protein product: CASSVAGKGAYEQYF.

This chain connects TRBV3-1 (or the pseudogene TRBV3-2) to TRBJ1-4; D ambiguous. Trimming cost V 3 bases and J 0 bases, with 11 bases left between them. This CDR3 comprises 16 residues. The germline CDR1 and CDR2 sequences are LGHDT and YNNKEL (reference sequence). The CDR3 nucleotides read TGTGCCAGCAGCCATGGAGGGTCTGCAACTAATGAAAAACTGTTTTTT. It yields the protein CASSHGGSATNEKLFF.

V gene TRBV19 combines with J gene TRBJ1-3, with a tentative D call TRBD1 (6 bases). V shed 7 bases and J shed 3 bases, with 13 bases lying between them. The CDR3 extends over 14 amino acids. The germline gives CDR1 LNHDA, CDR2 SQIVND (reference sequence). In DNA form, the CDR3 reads TGTGCCAGTAATCCAATACAGGGTGGAAACACCATATATTTT. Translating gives CASNPIQGGNTIYF.

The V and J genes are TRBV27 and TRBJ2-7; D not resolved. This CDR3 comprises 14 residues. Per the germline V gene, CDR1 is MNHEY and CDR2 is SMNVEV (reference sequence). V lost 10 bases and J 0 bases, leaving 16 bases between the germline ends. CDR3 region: CATITARSSYEQYF. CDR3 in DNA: TGTGCCACCATCACCGCAAGGAGCTCCTACGAGCAGTACTTC.

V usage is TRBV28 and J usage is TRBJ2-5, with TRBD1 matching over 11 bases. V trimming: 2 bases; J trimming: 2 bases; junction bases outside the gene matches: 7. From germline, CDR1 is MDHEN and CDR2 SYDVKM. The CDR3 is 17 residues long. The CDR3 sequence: CASSLMIGTGGQETQYF. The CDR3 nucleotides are TGTGCCAGCAGTTTAATGATTGGGACAGGGGGACAAGAGACCCAGTACTTC.

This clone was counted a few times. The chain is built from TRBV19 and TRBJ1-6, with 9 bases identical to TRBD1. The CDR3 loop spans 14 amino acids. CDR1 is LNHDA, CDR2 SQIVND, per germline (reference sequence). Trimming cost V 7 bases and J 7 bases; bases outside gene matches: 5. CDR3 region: CASTHRGLNSPLHF. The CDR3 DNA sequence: TGTGCCAGTACCCACAGGGGGCTCAATTCACCCCTCCACTTT. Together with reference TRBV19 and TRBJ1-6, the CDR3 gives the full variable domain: DGGITQSPKYLFRKEGQNVTLSCEQNLNHDAMYWYRQDPGQGLRLIYYSQIVNDFQKGDIAEGYSVSREKKESFPLTVTSAQKNPTAFYLCASTHRGLNSPLHFGNGTRLTVT.

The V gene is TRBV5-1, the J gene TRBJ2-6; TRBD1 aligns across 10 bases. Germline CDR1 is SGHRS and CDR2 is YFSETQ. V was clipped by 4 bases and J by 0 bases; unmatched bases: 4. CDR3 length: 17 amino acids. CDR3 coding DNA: TGCGCCAGCAGCGGGACAGGGGTGAGCTCTGGGGCCAACGTCCTGACTTTC. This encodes CASSGTGVSSGANVLTF.

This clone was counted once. CDR3: CASSPRGGVEKLFF. The CDR3 DNA reads TGTGCCAGCAGCCCCCGCGGGGGGGTCGAAAAACTGTTTTTT. The J gene is TRBJ1-4, the V gene TRBV3-1 (or the pseudogene TRBV3-2), with D possibly TRBD1 on 5 matching bases. The V gene lost 4 bases and the J gene lost 8 bases, with 14 bases spanning the gap. Germline V gene sequence: CDR1 LGHDT, CDR2 YNNKEL (reference sequence). This CDR3 is 14 amino acids long.

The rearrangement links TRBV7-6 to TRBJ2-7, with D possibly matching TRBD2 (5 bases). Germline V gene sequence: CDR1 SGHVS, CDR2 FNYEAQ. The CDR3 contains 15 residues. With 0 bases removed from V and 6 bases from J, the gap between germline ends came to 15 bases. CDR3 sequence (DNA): TGTGCCAGCAGCTTAGCGCAAGGGCTAGCAGGCGAGCAGTACTTC. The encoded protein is CASSLAQGLAGEQYF.

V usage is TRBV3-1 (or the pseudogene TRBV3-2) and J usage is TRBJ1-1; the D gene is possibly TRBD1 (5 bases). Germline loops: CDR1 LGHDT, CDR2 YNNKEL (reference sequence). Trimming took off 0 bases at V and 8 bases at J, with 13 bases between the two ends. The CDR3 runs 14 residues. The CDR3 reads CASSQDIAGWEAFF. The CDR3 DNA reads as TGTGCCAGCAGCCAAGATATTGCAGGGTGGGAAGCTTTCTTT.

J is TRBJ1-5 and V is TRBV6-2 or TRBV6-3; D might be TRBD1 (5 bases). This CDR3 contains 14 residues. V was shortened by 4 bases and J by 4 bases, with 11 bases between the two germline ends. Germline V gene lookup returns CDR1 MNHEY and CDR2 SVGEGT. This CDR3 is CASSFPGLNQPQHF. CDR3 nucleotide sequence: TGTGCCAGCAGTTTTCCGGGACTTAATCAGCCCCAGCATTTT.

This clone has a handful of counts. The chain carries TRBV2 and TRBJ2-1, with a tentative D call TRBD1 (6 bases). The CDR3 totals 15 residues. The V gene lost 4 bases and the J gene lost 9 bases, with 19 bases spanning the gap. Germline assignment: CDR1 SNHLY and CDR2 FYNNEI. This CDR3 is CASSARTTGSREQFF. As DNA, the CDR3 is TGTGCCAGCAGTGCCCGTACTACAGGGTCTCGTGAGCAGTTCTTC.

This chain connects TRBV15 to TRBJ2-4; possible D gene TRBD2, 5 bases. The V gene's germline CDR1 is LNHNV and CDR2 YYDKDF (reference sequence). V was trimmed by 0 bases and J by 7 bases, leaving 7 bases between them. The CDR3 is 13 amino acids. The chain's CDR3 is CATSREDSNIQYF. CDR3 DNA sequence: TGTGCCACCAGCAGAGAGGACTCTAACATTCAGTACTTC.

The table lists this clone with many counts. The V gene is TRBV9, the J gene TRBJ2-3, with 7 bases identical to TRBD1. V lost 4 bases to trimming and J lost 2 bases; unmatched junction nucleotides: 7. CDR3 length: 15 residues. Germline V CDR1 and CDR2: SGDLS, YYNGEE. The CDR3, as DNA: TGTGCCAGCAGCTCTTGGACAGGAGACACAGATACGCAGTATTTT. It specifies CASSSWTGDTDTQYF.

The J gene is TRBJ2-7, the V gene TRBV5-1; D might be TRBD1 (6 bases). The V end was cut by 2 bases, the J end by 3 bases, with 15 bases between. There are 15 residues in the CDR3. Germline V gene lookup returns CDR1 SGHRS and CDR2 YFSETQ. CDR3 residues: CASSLQGSEYYEQYF. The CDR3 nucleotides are TGCGCCAGCAGCTTACAGGGAAGTGAGTACTACGAGCAGTACTTC.

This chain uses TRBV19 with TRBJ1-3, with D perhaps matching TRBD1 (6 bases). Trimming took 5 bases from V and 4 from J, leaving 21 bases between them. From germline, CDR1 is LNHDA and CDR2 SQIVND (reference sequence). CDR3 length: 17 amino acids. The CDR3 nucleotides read TGTGCCAGTAGTCTGGAGGCGGGGGCCTCGGGAGGAAACACCATATATTTT. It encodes CASSLEAGASGGNTIYF.